Presented here are 23 T cell receptor beta chains from one specimen sequenced in a study of T cell repertoires in cytomegalovirus infection. A single record per CDR3 protein comes from TCRdb applying MiXCR to the reads. The sample holds approximately 700,000 distinct CDR3 sequences, roughly a third seen once. Sequencing was performed on PBMCs. These receptors were taken from a human donor in good health (CMV status not recorded). Some clones in this sample may be carry-over from other donors' samples.

This clonotype was found a few times. The chain's CDR3 is CSAISQETQYF. Here the CDR3 DNA reads TGCAGTGCGATTTCCCAAGAGACCCAGTACTTC. This chain connects TRBV20-1 to TRBJ2-5; no clear D. Trimming left V 6 bases short and J 1 base short, with 6 bases between. CDR1 and CDR2 from the germline V gene are DFQATT and SNEGSKA (reference sequence). This CDR3 is 11 amino acids long.

This clonotype was seen a single time. V is TRBV3-1 and J is TRBJ1-1; TRBD1 is a possible D gene (5 bases). Germline V CDR1 and CDR2: LGHDT, YNNKEL (reference sequence). The V and J ends lost 7 bases and 4 bases respectively, with 13 bases between them. CDR3 length: 13 amino acids. DNA for the CDR3: TGTGCCAGCACCCAGGGTTTTCGCACTGAAGCTTTCTTT. Its protein is CASTQGFRTEAFF.

The gene calls are TRBV7-9 and TRBJ1-1, with D perhaps TRBD1 (6 bases). CDR1 is SEHNR and CDR2 is FQNEAQ in the germline V gene (reference sequence). The CDR3 is made up of 14 amino acids. V dropped 5 bases and J dropped 4 bases, with 14 bases sitting between them. This chain's CDR3 is CASSPLTGITEAFF. The CDR3 coding sequence is TGTGCCAGCAGCCCCTTGACAGGTATCACTGAAGCTTTCTTT.

The rearrangement joins TRBV29-1 to TRBJ1-4; possible D gene TRBD1, 5 bases. Trimming took 5 bases from V and 7 from J, leaving 20 bases between them. The CDR3 length is 15 residues. Looked up from germline, CDR1 is SQVTM and CDR2 is ANQGSEA. The CDR3 loop is CSVPNPREGGEKLFF. CDR3 DNA sequence: TGCAGCGTTCCTAACCCCAGGGAAGGTGGTGAAAAACTGTTTTTT.

The chain has TRBV20-1 and TRBJ2-1; 11 bases fit TRBD2. With 0 bases clipped from V and 7 bases from J, the junction kept 14 bases outside the gene matches. This CDR3 comprises 18 residues. Germline lookup yields CDR1 DFQATT and CDR2 SNEGSKA (reference sequence). Written as DNA, the CDR3 is TGCAGTGCTAGAGATCAGGGAACTAGCGGGAGCTATGGAAATGAGCAGTTCTTC. Protein sequence: CSARDQGTSGSYGNEQFF.

This clonotype was seen only a few times. The V call is TRBV15, the J call TRBJ2-5; TRBD2 matches at 9 bases. V shed 2 bases, J shed 5 bases, and the junction held 12 bases outside the gene matches. Germline assignment: CDR1 LNHNV and CDR2 YYDKDF (reference sequence). CDR3 length: 17 residues. CDR3 protein: CATSRNPLGLAWETQYF. CDR3 bases: TGTGCCACCAGCAGAAATCCCCTGGGACTAGCATGGGAGACCCAGTACTTC.

This clonotype was seen a handful of times. DNA for the CDR3: TGTGCCAGCAGTTTCCCCCAGCGGAACACTGAAGCTTTCTTT. It specifies CASSFPQRNTEAFF. The V and J genes are TRBV6-1 and TRBJ1-1; D is uncertain. The germline V gene has CDR1 MNHNS and CDR2 SASEGT. This CDR3 region has 14 residues. Trimming left V 5 bases short and J 1 base short, with 11 bases between.

This clonotype was counted between two and nine times. V is TRBV7-2 and J is TRBJ2-7, with TRBD2 matching 9 bases. Germline CDR1 SGHTA, CDR2 FQGNSA. This CDR3 is built from 16 residues. V dropped 6 bases and J dropped 1; count of bases not matched to a gene: 10. The CDR3 bases are TGTGCCAGCAGTCCTCAAAGCGGGAGGTCGTCCTACGAGCAGTACTTC. This sequence encodes CASSPQSGRSSYEQYF.

This clonotype was seen once. V and J are TRBV28 and TRBJ2-7; TRBD1 matches 10 bases. The V gene end was trimmed by 8 bases and the J gene end by 5 bases; junction bases not matched to a gene: 12. The length of the CDR3 is 15 residues. The germline V gene has CDR1 MDHEN and CDR2 SYDVKM. CDR3 sequence reads: CASGSGGQGVHEQYF. CDR3 sequence (DNA): TGTGCCAGCGGTAGTGGTGGACAGGGGGTCCACGAGCAGTACTTC.

This clonotype showed up many times. The V and J genes are TRBV7-6 and TRBJ2-7; a possible D gene is TRBD1 (5 bases). The CDR3 is 15 residues long. V lost 2 bases, J lost 3 bases, and 14 bases lay in between. Germline V gives CDR1 SGHVS, CDR2 FNYEAQ. The CDR3 DNA sequence: TGTGCCAGCAGCTTAACGTGGCAGGGAAACTACGAGCAGTACTTC. Protein: CASSLTWQGNYEQYF.

This clonotype was found a few times. The chain carries TRBV2 and TRBJ2-3, with D possibly TRBD1 on 5 matching bases. The CDR3 covers 15 residues. Germline V gene data show CDR1 as SNHLY and CDR2 as FYNNEI. Trimming pared 2 bases from V and 4 bases from J, leaving 13 bases between. CDR3 protein: CASSEWQGWADTQYF. The CDR3 bases are TGTGCCAGCAGTGAATGGCAGGGTTGGGCAGATACGCAGTATTTT.

This chain links TRBV28 with TRBJ1-1, with a tentative D call TRBD1 (6 bases). The CDR3 contains 16 residues. The germline CDR1 and CDR2 sequences are MDHEN and SYDVKM. Trimming removed 6 bases from V and 3 bases from J, with 20 bases in between. The CDR3 region has the DNA TGTGCCAGCAGAATAGGGGGTTCGGGCACTTACACTGAAGCTTTCTTT. Amino acid sequence: CASRIGGSGTYTEAFF.

The chain carries TRBV24-1 and TRBJ1-2; 7 nucleotides match TRBD1. The CDR3 runs to 16 residues. Germline trimming cut 3 bases from V and 8 bases from J; bases unmatched to any gene: 14. Germline loops: CDR1 KGHDR, CDR2 SFDVKD. The CDR3 nucleotides are TGTGCCACCAGTGATCGTACAGGGGTCGGCTCCGAAGGCTACACCTTC. As protein: CATSDRTGVGSEGYTF.

In its sample, this clonotype was seen a few times. V usage is TRBV5-4 and J usage is TRBJ2-7; 10 bases are a match to TRBD1. Per the germline V gene, CDR1 is SGHNT and CDR2 is YYREEE (reference sequence). J lost 0 bases, V lost 4 bases, and 7 bases had no gene match. CDR3 length equals 16 residues. This chain's CDR3 is CASSADRGSSSYEQYF. The CDR3 nucleotides read TGTGCCAGCAGCGCGGACAGGGGGTCGAGCTCCTACGAGCAGTACTTC.

The chain employs TRBV29-1 and TRBJ2-5; 9 bases match TRBD2. Losses at the gene ends were 7 bases for V and 2 bases for J; bases not matched to a gene: 8. CDR3 length: 14 residues. Germline assignment: CDR1 SQVTM and CDR2 ANQGSEA. The CDR3 bases are TGCAGCGCCCCTAGCGGGACTTTGCAAGAGACCCAGTACTTC. Translating it yields CSAPSGTLQETQYF.

The chain uses TRBV7-2 and TRBJ2-3, with no clear D. The length of the CDR3 is 15 residues. The V gene's germline CDR1 is SGHTA and CDR2 FQGNSA. V gave up 6 bases and J gave up 0 bases, with 13 bases separating them. The CDR3 is CASSPRAISTDTQYF. In DNA, the CDR3 is TGTGCCAGCAGTCCTCGGGCAATCAGCACAGATACGCAGTATTTT.

The rearrangement links TRBV7-2 to TRBJ1-6; tentative D call: TRBD1 (6 bases). V lost 4 bases and J 4 bases, leaving 8 bases between the germline ends. Germline CDR1 is SGHTA and CDR2 is FQGNSA. The CDR3 length is 14 residues. The CDR3 coding sequence is TGTGCCAGCAGCTACCAGGGGTATAATTCACCCCTCCACTTT. Its protein is CASSYQGYNSPLHF.

The chain recombines TRBV7-9 with TRBJ2-7; 7 nucleotides match TRBD1. The CDR3 loop spans 16 amino acids. The V segment lost 5 bases and the J segment 1 base; nucleotides outside the gene matches: 11. The V gene's germline CDR1 is SEHNR and CDR2 FQNEAQ (reference sequence). The CDR3 bases are TGTGCCAGCAGCCGGAGGATCCAGGGGGTTTCCTACGAGCAGTACTTC. Residues: CASSRRIQGVSYEQYF.

There are a few counts of this clonotype. This chain connects TRBV19 to TRBJ2-2; D unresolved. The CDR3 is 14 amino acids. The germline V and J ends were trimmed by 8 bases and 4 bases, with 14 bases remaining between them. Germline V gives CDR1 LNHDA, CDR2 SQIVND (reference sequence). The CDR3 sequence: CASEVSKSTGELFF. The CDR3 coding sequence is TGTGCCAGTGAAGTCTCAAAGAGCACCGGGGAGCTGTTTTTT.

As for this clonotype: Given a much more abundant clone one base away, this may be a read error. The V call is TRBV7-2, the J call TRBJ2-5; D is ambiguous. CDR3 size: 13 residues. Trimming shortened V by 7 bases and J by 4 bases, and 13 bases separated the two germline ends. The germline CDR1 and CDR2 sequences are SGHTA and FQGNSA. CDR3 DNA: TGTGCCAGCACCCAACCTAGAAGAGAGACCCAGTACTTC. This encodes CASTQPRRETQYF.

The genes are TRBV29-1 and TRBJ2-7; D might be TRBD2 (6 bases). V was pared by 7 bases and J by 0 bases, with 13 bases between. The V gene's germline CDR1 is SQVTM and CDR2 ANQGSEA. The CDR3 runs 13 residues. CDR3 nucleotide sequence: TGCAGCGCCCGGGAGAGGAGCTCCTACGAGCAGTACTTC. It codes for CSARERSSYEQYF.

The V call is TRBV6-6, the J call TRBJ1-2; 9 bases match TRBD1. Germline V CDR1 and CDR2: MNHNY, SVGAGI (reference sequence). With V trimmed by 1 base and J by 7 bases, 7 bases remained unmatched. The CDR3 is 15 residues long. The CDR3 protein is CASSYFTGGGGGYTF. CDR3 DNA sequence: TGTGCCAGCAGTTACTTCACAGGGGGCGGCGGTGGCTACACCTTC.

The table lists this clonotype with a few counts. The chain has TRBV12-3 or TRBV12-4 and TRBJ1-2, with 8 bases fitting TRBD1. The junction had 11 bases not matched to a gene; V was cut back by 7 bases and J by 7 bases. CDR3 length equals 14 residues. The CDR3 DNA reads TGTGCCAGCATCCTTCACAGGGGGTCAAGTGGCTACACCTTC. This gives the protein CASILHRGSSGYTF.